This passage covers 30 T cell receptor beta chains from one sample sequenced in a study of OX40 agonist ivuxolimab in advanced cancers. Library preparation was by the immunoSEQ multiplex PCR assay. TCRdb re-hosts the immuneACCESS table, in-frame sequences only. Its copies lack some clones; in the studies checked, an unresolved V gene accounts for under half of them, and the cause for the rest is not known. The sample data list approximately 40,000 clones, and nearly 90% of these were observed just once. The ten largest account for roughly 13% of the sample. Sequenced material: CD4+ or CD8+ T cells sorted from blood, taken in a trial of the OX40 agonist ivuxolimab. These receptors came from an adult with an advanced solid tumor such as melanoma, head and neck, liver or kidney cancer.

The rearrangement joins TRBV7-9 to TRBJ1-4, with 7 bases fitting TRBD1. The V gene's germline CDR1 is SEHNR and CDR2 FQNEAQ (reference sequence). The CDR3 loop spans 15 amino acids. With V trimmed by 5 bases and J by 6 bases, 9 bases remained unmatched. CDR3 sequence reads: CASSPQLGGDEKLFF. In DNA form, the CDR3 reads TGTGCCAGCAGCCCCCAGTTAGGGGGCGATGAAAAACTGTTTTTT.

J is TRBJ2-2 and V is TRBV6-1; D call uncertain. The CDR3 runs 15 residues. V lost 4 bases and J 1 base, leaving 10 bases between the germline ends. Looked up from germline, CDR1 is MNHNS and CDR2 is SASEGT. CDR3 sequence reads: CASSGQMLNTGELFF. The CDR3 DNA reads TGTGCCAGCAGTGGGCAAATGTTGAACACCGGGGAGCTGTTTTTT.

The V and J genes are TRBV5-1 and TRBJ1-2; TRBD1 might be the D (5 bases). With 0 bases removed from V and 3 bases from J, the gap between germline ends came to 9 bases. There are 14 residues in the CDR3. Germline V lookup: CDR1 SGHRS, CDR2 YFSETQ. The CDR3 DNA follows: TGCGCCAGCAGCTTGGCCCTGGGGGACTATGGCTACACCTTC. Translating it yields CASSLALGDYGYTF.

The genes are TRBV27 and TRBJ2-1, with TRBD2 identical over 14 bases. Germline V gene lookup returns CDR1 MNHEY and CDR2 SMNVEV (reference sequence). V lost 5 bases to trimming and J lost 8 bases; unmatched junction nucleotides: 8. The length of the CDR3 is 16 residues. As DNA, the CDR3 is TGTGCCAGCAGTACGGGACTAGCGGGAGCAGGCGATGAGCAGTTCTTC. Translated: CASSTGLAGAGDEQFF.

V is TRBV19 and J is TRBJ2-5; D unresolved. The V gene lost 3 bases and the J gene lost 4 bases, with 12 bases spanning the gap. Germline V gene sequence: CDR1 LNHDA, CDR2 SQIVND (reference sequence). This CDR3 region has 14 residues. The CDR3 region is CASSMGRLRETQYF. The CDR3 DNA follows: TGTGCCAGTAGTATGGGCAGGTTACGAGAGACCCAGTACTTC.

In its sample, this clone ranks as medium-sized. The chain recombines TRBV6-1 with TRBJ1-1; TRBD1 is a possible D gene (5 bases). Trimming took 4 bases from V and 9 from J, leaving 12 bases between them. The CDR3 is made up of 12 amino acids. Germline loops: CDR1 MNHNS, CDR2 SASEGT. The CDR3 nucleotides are TGTGCCAGCAGTGTCAGGGTTCAAAAAGCTTTCTTT. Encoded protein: CASSVRVQKAFF.

CDR3 coding DNA: TGTGCCAGCAGAGAATCGCTAGCGTTTGCCTACAATGAGCAGTTCTTC. Residues: CASRESLAFAYNEQFF. The chain recombines TRBV6-1 with TRBJ2-1, with a weak D call TRBD2 (6 bases). The length of the CDR3 is 16 residues. From germline, CDR1 is MNHNS and CDR2 SASEGT. The germline V and J ends were trimmed by 6 bases and 2 bases, with 17 bases remaining between them.

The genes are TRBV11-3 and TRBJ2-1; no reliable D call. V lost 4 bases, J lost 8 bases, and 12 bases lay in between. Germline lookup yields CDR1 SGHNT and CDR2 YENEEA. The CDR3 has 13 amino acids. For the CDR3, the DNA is TGTGCCAGCAGCTCCGACGCCCCCCATGAGCAGTTCTTC. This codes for CASSSDAPHEQFF.

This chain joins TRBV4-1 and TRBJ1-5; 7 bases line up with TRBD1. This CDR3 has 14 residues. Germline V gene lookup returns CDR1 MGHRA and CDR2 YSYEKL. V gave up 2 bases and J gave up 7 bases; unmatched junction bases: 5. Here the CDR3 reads CASSQRTGNQPQHF. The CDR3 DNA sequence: TGCGCCAGCAGCCAACGGACAGGAAACCAGCCCCAGCATTTT.

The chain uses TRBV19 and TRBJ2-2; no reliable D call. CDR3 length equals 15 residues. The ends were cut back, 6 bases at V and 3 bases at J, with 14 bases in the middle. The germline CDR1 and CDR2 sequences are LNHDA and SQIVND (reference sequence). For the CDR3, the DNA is TGTGCCAGTAGGGTGGTGCGTAAGGACACCGGGGAGCTGTTTTTT. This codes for CASRVVRKDTGELFF.

The CDR3 nucleotides are TGTGCCAGCAGTTTCAACGGGGTTGAAGCTTTCTTT. Protein sequence: CASSFNGVEAFF. The genes are TRBV28 and TRBJ1-1; the D is unclear. CDR1 is MDHEN, CDR2 SYDVKM, per germline. This CDR3 has 12 amino acids. Deletions cut 3 bases from V and 7 bases from J, with 9 bases between.

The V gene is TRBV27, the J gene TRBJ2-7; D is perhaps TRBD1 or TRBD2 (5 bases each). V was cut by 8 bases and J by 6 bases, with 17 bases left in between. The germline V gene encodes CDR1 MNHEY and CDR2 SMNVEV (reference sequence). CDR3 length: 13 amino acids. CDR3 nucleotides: TGTGCCAGCCGAAGTAGAGGGACGGGCGAGCAGTACTTC. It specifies CASRSRGTGEQYF.

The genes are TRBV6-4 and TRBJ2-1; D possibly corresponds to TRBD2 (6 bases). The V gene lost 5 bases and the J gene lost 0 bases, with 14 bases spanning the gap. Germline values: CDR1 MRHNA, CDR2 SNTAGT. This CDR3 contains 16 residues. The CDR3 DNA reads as TGTGCCAGCAGTCCTCGTGGGGGGAGCTCCTACAATGAGCAGTTCTTC. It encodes CASSPRGGSSYNEQFF.

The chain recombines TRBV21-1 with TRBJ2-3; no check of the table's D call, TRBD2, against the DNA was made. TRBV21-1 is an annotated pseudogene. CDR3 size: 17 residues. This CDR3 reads CASIRVPQREDGDTQYF. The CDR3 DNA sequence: TGTGCCAGCATCCGTGTCCCTCAGCGGGAGGACGGGGATACGCAGTATTTT.

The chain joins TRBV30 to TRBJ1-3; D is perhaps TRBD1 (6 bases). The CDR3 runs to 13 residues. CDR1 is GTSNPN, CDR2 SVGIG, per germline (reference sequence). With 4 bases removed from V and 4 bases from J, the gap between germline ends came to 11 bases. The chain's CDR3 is CAWIRGPGNTIYF. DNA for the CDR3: TGTGCCTGGATCCGGGGGCCGGGAAACACCATATATTTT.

In nucleotides, the CDR3 is TGTGCCAGCAGGAGGGAGGGCCTATCCGAGCAGTACTTC. It translates to CASRREGLSEQYF. The chain couples TRBV28 to TRBJ2-7; 7 bases map to TRBD2. CDR1 and CDR2 from the germline V gene are MDHEN and SYDVKM. This CDR3 has 13 amino acids. J gave up 6 bases and V 6 bases, and 8 bases lay outside the gene matches.

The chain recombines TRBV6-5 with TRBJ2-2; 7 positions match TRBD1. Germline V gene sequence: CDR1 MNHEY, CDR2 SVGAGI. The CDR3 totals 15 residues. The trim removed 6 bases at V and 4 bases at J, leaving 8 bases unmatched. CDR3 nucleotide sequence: TGTGCCAGCAGCCCAGACAGGGCGGGCACCGGGGAGCTGTTTTTT. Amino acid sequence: CASSPDRAGTGELFF.

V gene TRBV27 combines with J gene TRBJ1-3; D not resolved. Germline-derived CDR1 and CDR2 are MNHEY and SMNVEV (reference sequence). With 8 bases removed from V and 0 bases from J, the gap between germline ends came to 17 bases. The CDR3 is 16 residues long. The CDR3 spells CASALTLRSSGNTIYF. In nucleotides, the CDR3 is TGTGCCAGCGCCCTAACCCTCCGGTCCTCTGGAAACACCATATATTTT.

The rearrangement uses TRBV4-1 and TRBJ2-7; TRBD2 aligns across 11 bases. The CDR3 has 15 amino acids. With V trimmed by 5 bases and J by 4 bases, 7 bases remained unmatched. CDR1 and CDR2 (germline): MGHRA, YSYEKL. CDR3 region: CASSSAGTSGYEQYF. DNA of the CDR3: TGCGCCAGCAGCTCCGCCGGGACTAGCGGATACGAGCAGTACTTC.

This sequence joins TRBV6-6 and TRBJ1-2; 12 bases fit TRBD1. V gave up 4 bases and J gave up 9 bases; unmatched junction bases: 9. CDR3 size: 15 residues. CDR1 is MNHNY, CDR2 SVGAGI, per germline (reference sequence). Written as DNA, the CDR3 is TGTGCCAGCAGTTTAACGGGACAGGGGGCGTTGAGCTACACCTTC. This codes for CASSLTGQGALSYTF.

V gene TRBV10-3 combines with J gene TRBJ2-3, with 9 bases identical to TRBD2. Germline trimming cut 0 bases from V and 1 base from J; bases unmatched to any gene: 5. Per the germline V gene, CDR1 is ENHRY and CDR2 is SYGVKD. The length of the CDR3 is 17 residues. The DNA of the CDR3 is TGTGCCATCAGTGAGTCGATTCTAGCGGGGCGCACAGATACGCAGTATTTT. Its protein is CAISESILAGRTDTQYF.

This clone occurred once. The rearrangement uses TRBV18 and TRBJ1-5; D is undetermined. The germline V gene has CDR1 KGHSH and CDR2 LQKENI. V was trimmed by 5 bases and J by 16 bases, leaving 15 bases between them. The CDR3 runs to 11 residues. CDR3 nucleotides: TGTGCCAGCTCAAAGGACGGGGTGCAACATTTT. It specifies CASSKDGVQHF.

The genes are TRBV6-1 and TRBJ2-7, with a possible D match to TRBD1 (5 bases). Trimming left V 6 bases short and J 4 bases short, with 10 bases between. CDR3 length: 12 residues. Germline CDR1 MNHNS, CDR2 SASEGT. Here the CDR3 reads CASRGRRYEQYF. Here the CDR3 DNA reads TGTGCCAGCAGGGGGCGCAGGTACGAGCAGTACTTC.

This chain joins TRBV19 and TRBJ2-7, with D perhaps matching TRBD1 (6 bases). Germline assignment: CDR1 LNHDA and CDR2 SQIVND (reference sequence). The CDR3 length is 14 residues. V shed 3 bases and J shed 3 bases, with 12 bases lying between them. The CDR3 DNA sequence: TGTGCCAGTAGTATGAGCCTGGACAGCTACGAGCAGTACTTC. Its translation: CASSMSLDSYEQYF.

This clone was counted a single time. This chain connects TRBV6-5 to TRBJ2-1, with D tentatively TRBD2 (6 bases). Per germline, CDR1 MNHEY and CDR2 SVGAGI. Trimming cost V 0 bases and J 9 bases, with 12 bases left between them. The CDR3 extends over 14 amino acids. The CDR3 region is CASSYSGGSGEQFF. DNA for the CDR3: TGTGCCAGCAGTTACTCGGGGGGATCGGGTGAGCAGTTCTTC.

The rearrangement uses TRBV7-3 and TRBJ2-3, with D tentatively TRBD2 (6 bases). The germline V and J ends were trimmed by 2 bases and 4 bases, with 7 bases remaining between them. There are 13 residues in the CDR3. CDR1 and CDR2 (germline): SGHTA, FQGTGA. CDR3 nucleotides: TGTGCCAGCAGCTTAGGGGAGGCAGATACGCAGTATTTT. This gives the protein CASSLGEADTQYF.

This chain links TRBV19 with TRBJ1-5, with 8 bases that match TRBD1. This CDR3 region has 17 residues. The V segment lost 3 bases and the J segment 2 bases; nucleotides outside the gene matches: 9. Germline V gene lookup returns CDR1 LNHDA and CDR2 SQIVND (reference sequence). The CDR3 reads CASSIRPTGGGNQPQHF. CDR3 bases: TGTGCCAGTAGTATCCGGCCAACAGGGGGGGGCAATCAGCCCCAGCATTTT.

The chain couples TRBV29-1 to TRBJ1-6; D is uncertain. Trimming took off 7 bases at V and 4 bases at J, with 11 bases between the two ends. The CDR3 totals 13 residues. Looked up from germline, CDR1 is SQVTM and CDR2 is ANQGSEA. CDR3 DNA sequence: TGCAGCGCCGCGAGCGGTTATAATTCACCCCTCCACTTT. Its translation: CSAASGYNSPLHF.

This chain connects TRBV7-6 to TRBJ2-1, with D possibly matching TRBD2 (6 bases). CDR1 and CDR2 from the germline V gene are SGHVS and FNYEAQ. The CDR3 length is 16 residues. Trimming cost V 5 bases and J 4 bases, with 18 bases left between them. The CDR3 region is CASSLKVAGSYNEQFF. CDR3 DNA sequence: TGTGCCAGCAGCCTAAAGGTGGCGGGATCATACAATGAGCAGTTCTTC.

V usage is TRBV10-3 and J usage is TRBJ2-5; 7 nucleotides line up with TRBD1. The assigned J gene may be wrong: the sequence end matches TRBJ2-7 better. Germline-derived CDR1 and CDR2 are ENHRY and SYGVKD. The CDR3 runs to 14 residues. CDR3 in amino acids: CATAGGQQNYEQYF. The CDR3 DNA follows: TGTGCCACCGCAGGGGGACAGCAGAACTACGAGCAGTACTTC.